This T cell receptor beta chain was sequenced during a study of T cells in Graves' hyperthyroidism and ophthalmopathy. Comments on this clonotype: The junction differs from germline at one of its ends, possibly a read error.

CDR3 length: 14 amino acids. Researchers amplified the TCR beta CDR3 regions from RNA transcripts. During a first-round RT-PCR of the TCR CDR3, the HTBI primer set was used. TCRdb itself ran the multiplex PCR reads through MiXCR, one entry per CDR3 protein. The profile shows approximately 330,000 distinct CDR3 sequences, 18% of them singletons. This receptor was taken from a woman aged 45-65 years with Graves' hyperthyroidism. The sequenced sample consisted of blood. The chain couples TRBV12-3 or TRBV12-4 to TRBJ1-4, with D perhaps matching TRBD1 (5 bases). DNA for the CDR3: TGTGCCAGCAGTCAAGGACACGGTAATGAAGAACTGTTTTTT. It yields the protein CASSQGHGNEELFF.